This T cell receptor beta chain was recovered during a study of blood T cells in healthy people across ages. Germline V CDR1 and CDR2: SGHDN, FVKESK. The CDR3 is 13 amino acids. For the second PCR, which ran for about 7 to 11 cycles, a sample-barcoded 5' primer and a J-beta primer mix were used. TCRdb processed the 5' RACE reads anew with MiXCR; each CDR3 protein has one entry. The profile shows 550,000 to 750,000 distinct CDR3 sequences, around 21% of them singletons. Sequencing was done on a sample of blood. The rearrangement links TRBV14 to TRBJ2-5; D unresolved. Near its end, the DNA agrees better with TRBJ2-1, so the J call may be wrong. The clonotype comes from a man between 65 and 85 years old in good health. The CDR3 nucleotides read TGTGCCAGCAGCCAAGTGAATGGATTCCAGCAGTTCTTC. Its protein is CASSQVNGFQQFF.